These T cell receptor beta chains were read from a single sample in a study of T cell repertoires in cytomegalovirus infection. A single record per CDR3 protein comes from TCRdb applying MiXCR to the reads. Of around 450,000 distinct CDR3 sequences listed, approximately 10% are singletons. Sequenced material: PBMCs. These receptors all come from a human donor in good health (CMV status not recorded). Some clones in this sample may be carry-over from other donors' samples. Both conserved end residues are part of each CDR3. The D gene is left open where the match is weak. For some rows the clone size is stated as once, few or many, or as a class when expanded; others skip it.

v_call	clone_size	d_call	j_call	cdr3_aa	cdr3_nt
TRBV19	many	TRBD1	TRBJ2-7	CASSIDRVGPYEQYF	TGTGCCAGTAGTATCGACAGGGTTGGACCCTACGAGCAGTACTTC
TRBV7-3	many	.	TRBJ2-5	CASSPSGGRETQYF	TGTGCCAGCAGTCCTTCGGGGGGCAGGGAGACCCAGTACTTC
TRBV19	many	.	TRBJ2-5	CASSGPGVQQTQYF	TGTGCCAGTAGTGGACCTGGGGTTCAGCAGACCCAGTACTTC
TRBV25-1	.	TRBD1	TRBJ1-1	CASTLGTGTQAFF	TGTGCCAGCACCCTCGGGACAGGCACTCAGGCTTTCTTT
TRBV10-3	few	.	TRBJ2-3	CAISGGLVQADTQYF	TGTGCCATCAGTGGAGGGCTAGTACAGGCAGATACGCAGTATTTT
TRBV7-9	.	.	TRBJ1-2	CASSPVVEDGYTF	TGTGCCAGCAGCCCGGTGGTCGAGGATGGCTACACCTTC
TRBV4-2	.	.	TRBJ1-3	CASSQRGRSGNTIYF	TGTGCCAGCAGCCAAAGAGGGAGAAGTGGAAACACCATATATTTT
TRBV7-2	many	TRBD2	TRBJ2-1	CASSLKLAGVPISYNEQFF	TGTGCCAGCAGCCTTAAACTAGCGGGGGTACCTATCTCCTACAATGAGCAGTTCTTC
TRBV7-3	many	.	TRBJ2-5	CASSFGREETQYF	TGTGCCAGCAGCTTCGGCCGGGAAGAGACCCAGTACTTC
TRBV20-1	.	TRBD1	TRBJ2-1	CSARVRDSSYNEQFF	TGCAGTGCGAGAGTCCGGGACAGCTCCTACAATGAGCAGTTCTTC
TRBV6-1	many	.	TRBJ2-1	CASSPQGIEQFF	TGTGCCAGCAGTCCCCAAGGGATTGAGCAGTTCTTC
TRBV9	.	.	TRBJ2-5	CASSRGSTSQETQYF	TGTGCCAGCAGCCGAGGGTCAACCTCCCAAGAGACCCAGTACTTC
TRBV7-9	many	TRBD2	TRBJ2-2	CASSNPGRGGELFF	TGTGCCAGCAGCAATCCCGGGAGGGGCGGGGAGCTGTTTTTT
TRBV7-8	many	TRBD1	TRBJ1-6	CASSPGDRDSPLHF	TGTGCCAGCAGCCCCGGAGACAGGGATTCACCCCTCCACTTT
TRBV20-1	few	.	TRBJ2-2	CSARDPGTANTGELFF	TGCAGTGCTAGAGATCCAGGGACTGCGAACACCGGGGAGCTGTTTTTT
TRBV5-1	many	.	TRBJ1-5	CASSLDGMRNQPQHF	TGCGCCAGCAGCTTAGACGGGATGCGCAATCAGCCCCAGCATTTT
TRBV10-3	.	.	TRBJ2-2	CAISLGPLRTGELFF	TGTGCCATCAGCCTAGGACCACTCAGGACCGGGGAGCTGTTTTTT
TRBV18	many	TRBD2	TRBJ2-2	CASSPQTSGSNTGELFF	TGTGCCAGCTCACCCCAGACTAGCGGCTCGAACACCGGGGAGCTGTTTTTT
TRBV10-3	many	.	TRBJ2-1	CAISELITVHEQFF	TGTGCCATCAGTGAGTTGATAACAGTACATGAGCAGTTCTTC
TRBV28	many	.	TRBJ2-5	CASSVAEETQYF	TGTGCCAGCAGTGTAGCGGAAGAGACCCAGTACTTC
TRBV10-3	few	.	TRBJ1-2	CAARTDNYGYTF	TGTGCCGCCCGGACAGATAACTATGGCTACACCTTC
TRBV12-3/TRBV12-4	many	.	TRBJ2-1	CASSSRRKYEQFF	TGTGCCAGCAGTTCCCGGAGAAAGTATGAGCAGTTCTTC